This passage covers 32 T cell receptor beta chains from one sample sequenced in a study of regulatory T cells in long-lasting Graves disease. Researchers made TCR beta libraries by using iRepertoire HTBI primers and running Arm-PCR on CDR3 regions. Each CDR3 protein gets one entry after TCRdb re-called the multiplex PCR reads with MiXCR. The sample consists of 400,000 to 500,000 distinct CDR3 sequences, less than 25% of them appearing once. As for time point: persistent/refractory GD, antithyroid drugs over 5 years with positive TRAb. Extracted RNA from PBMCs served as the source of the TCR library. The sequencing used peripheral blood mononuclear cells (PBMCs), collected when the disease was refractory, from a patient treated with antithyroid drugs. The origin of the receptors is a female donor with Graves disease.

The chain is built from TRBV4-1 and TRBJ1-5, with 11 bases that match TRBD1. With 1 base clipped from V and 6 bases from J, the junction kept 8 bases outside the gene matches. The CDR3 is 17 residues long. The germline gives CDR1 MGHRA, CDR2 YSYEKL. This chain's CDR3 is CASSQVGTGGVFQPQHF. The CDR3 DNA is TGCGCCAGCAGCCAAGTAGGGACAGGGGGAGTTTTTCAGCCCCAGCATTTT.

V gene TRBV6-2 or TRBV6-3 combines with J gene TRBJ2-3, with no clear D. The germline V gene has CDR1 MNHEY and CDR2 SVGEGT. Trimming removed 5 bases at V and 2 bases at J, with 11 bases between. The length of the CDR3 is 14 residues. The CDR3 DNA is TGTGCCAGCAGTGAATTTAGTTTCACAGATACGCAGTATTTT. This sequence encodes CASSEFSFTDTQYF.

This clonotype appeared a few times. The DNA for the CDR3 is TGCGCCAGCACAGAGTCGGCGGGTACCTACGAGCAGTACTTC. This codes for CASTESAGTYEQYF. V and J are TRBV10-2 and TRBJ2-7; D may be TRBD2 (5 bases). The CDR3 covers 14 residues. The V end was cut by 7 bases, the J end by 2 bases, with 15 bases between. Germline V lookup: CDR1 WSHSY, CDR2 SAAADI.

V gene TRBV29-1 combines with J gene TRBJ1-2; D remains ambiguous. The CDR3 runs 13 residues. The V gene lost 4 bases and the J gene lost 2 bases, with 11 bases spanning the gap. Germline assignment: CDR1 SQVTM and CDR2 ANQGSEA. The CDR3 DNA sequence: TGCAGCGTTGCCCTTAGTGGAAACTATGGCTACACCTTC. Its translation is CSVALSGNYGYTF.

This clonotype was seen more than once but under ten times. A much larger clone lies one base from this, so it may be a read error. V gene TRBV7-2 combines with J gene TRBJ2-7; D call uncertain. Germline V gene data show CDR1 as SGHTA and CDR2 as FQGNSA. This CDR3 has 13 amino acids. As DNA, the CDR3 is TGTGCCAGCAGCTCCTCAATCTCCTACGGGCAGTACTTC. Translating gives CASSSSISYGQYF.

This clonotype was observed a few times. The chain uses TRBV6-5 and TRBJ1-5, with 10 bases fitting TRBD1. V shed 2 bases and J 6 bases; nucleotides not matched to a gene: 19. This CDR3 contains 20 residues. From germline, CDR1 is MNHEY and CDR2 SVGAGI. The chain's CDR3 is CASSYPSQTGGVRRGQPQHF. CDR3 coding DNA: TGTGCCAGCAGTTACCCCTCCCAGACAGGGGGCGTTCGTCGGGGTCAGCCCCAGCATTTT.

This clonotype was found once. Given a much more abundant clone one base away, this may be a read error. The V and J genes are TRBV30 and TRBJ2-7; tentatively, D is TRBD1 (6 bases). Trimming removed 8 bases at V and 6 bases at J, with 14 bases between. The CDR3 length is 11 residues. Germline CDR1 and CDR2: GTSNPN and SVGIG (reference sequence). For the CDR3, the DNA is TGTGCCGGAACGACAGGCCGCGAGCAGTACTTC. Its translation: CAGTTGREQYF.

This clonotype was counted at least ten times. The chain recombines TRBV5-6 with TRBJ2-5; no definite D call. Trimming took 5 bases from V and 2 from J, leaving 7 bases between them. Germline loops: CDR1 SGHDT, CDR2 YYEEEE. This CDR3 contains 12 residues. CDR3 sequence (DNA): TGTGCCAGCAGTGACAATCAAGAGACCCAGTACTTC. Its protein product is CASSDNQETQYF.

The CDR3 DNA sequence: TGTGCCAGTAGTATGGATAGGAACACTGAAGCTTTCTTT. Protein product: CASSMDRNTEAFF. V is TRBV19 and J is TRBJ1-1; D unclear. Trimming stripped 3 bases from V and 1 base from J, with 6 bases between. Germline CDR1 and CDR2: LNHDA and SQIVND (reference sequence). The CDR3 has 13 residues.

This clonotype was observed many times. CDR3: CASSYPPGTGLYEQYF. In DNA form, the CDR3 reads TGTGCCAGCAGTTATCCCCCCGGGACAGGGTTATACGAGCAGTACTTC. The genes are TRBV12-3 or TRBV12-4 and TRBJ2-7, with 9 nucleotides matching TRBD1. V was clipped by 4 bases and J by 4 bases; unmatched bases: 11. The CDR3 contains 16 residues.

The genes are TRBV19 and TRBJ2-5; D is ambiguous. The CDR3 sequence is 13 residues long. Trimming removed 3 bases at V and 2 bases at J, with 7 bases between. Germline V gives CDR1 LNHDA, CDR2 SQIVND (reference sequence). Here the CDR3 DNA reads TGTGCCAGTAGTATCCTCAGGCAAGAGACCCAGTACTTC. Translation gives CASSILRQETQYF.

This chain connects TRBV30 to TRBJ2-3, with 10 bases that match TRBD2. The CDR3 consists of 18 residues. Unmatched junction bases numbered 13, after V lost 0 bases and J lost 4 bases. Per germline, CDR1 GTSNPN and CDR2 SVGIG (reference sequence). CDR3 residues: CAWSVLASGRVWADTQYF. In DNA, the CDR3 is TGTGCCTGGAGTGTACTTGCTAGCGGGAGAGTTTGGGCAGATACGCAGTATTTT.

This clonotype was found many times. V is TRBV11-2 and J is TRBJ2-7, with 11 bases that match TRBD2. V shed 10 bases and J 3 bases; nucleotides not matched to a gene: 8. Germline CDR1 reads SGHAT; CDR2 reads FQNNGV. This CDR3 comprises 14 residues. CDR3 residues: CATRPGTSGYEQYF. The CDR3 DNA sequence: TGTGCCACCCGCCCCGGGACTAGCGGCTACGAGCAGTACTTC.

This clonotype was picked up many times. The rearrangement uses TRBV6-5 and TRBJ1-2, with TRBD1 matching 9 bases. The CDR3 extends over 16 amino acids. V was pared by 4 bases and J by 8 bases, with 14 bases of the junction left unmatched. CDR1 is MNHEY, CDR2 SVGAGI, per germline. The CDR3 region has the DNA TGTGCCAGCAGTTCCCACTTAGGGACAGGGTATGGAGGCTACACCTTC. Translating gives CASSSHLGTGYGGYTF.

This clonotype was counted ten times or more. The chain joins TRBV7-2 to TRBJ1-1; weak D call: TRBD1 (6 bases). This CDR3 comprises 14 residues. V lost 3 bases to trimming and J lost 6 bases, with 14 bases between them. Germline V CDR1 and CDR2: SGHTA, FQGNSA. This CDR3 reads CASSFKAGGPEAFF. As DNA, the CDR3 is TGTGCCAGCAGCTTCAAAGCCGGGGGCCCTGAAGCTTTCTTT.

This clonotype was seen a handful of times. The chain uses TRBV7-8 and TRBJ1-2; D perhaps matches TRBD1 (6 bases). V was cut by 4 bases and J by 5 bases, with 20 bases left in between. Germline-derived CDR1 and CDR2 are SGHVS and FQNEAQ. The CDR3 covers 16 residues. The DNA of the CDR3 is TGTGCCAGCAGCTCCTCCATGGGGGGCGAAGTGTATGGCTACACCTTC. Residues: CASSSSMGGEVYGYTF.

Many counts were recorded for this clonotype. The chain joins TRBV2 to TRBJ2-7; possible D gene TRBD1, 6 bases. The germline CDR1 and CDR2 sequences are SNHLY and FYNNEI. Trimming pared 0 bases from V and 0 bases from J, leaving 9 bases between. CDR3 length: 15 amino acids. This CDR3 is CASSEALDSSYEQYF. In DNA, the CDR3 is TGTGCCAGCAGTGAAGCGTTGGACAGCTCCTACGAGCAGTACTTC.

There are many counts of this clonotype. This chain links TRBV6-2 or TRBV6-3 with TRBJ2-5; 14 positions match TRBD2. J gave up 5 bases and V 3 bases, and 20 bases lay outside the gene matches. The CDR3 runs to 21 residues. Germline CDR1 reads MNHEY; CDR2 reads SVGEGT. The DNA of the CDR3 is TGTGCCAGCAGTTATCCCATTCAACAACCGGGACTAGCGGGAGTGGAGGAGACCCAGTACTTC. It encodes CASSYPIQQPGLAGVEETQYF.

In this sample, this clonotype turned up many times. V usage is TRBV10-3 and J usage is TRBJ2-7, with TRBD1 matching over 7 bases. V dropped 5 bases and J dropped 7; count of bases not matched to a gene: 11. The CDR3 sequence is 14 residues long. Germline CDR1 ENHRY, CDR2 SYGVKD. The CDR3 region has the DNA TGTGCCATCAGTCGGACAGGTCCTACACCGGAGCAGTACTTC. It is translated as CAISRTGPTPEQYF.

The rearrangement uses TRBV7-2 and TRBJ2-2; 11 positions match TRBD2. The CDR3 loop spans 15 amino acids. In germline, CDR1 is SGHTA, CDR2 FQGNSA. The V and J ends lost 5 bases and 5 bases, in that order; junction bases with no gene match: 4. CDR3 nucleotides: TGTGCCAGCAGCCCTAGCGGGAGGAGGACCGGGGAGCTGTTTTTT. Translation gives CASSPSGRRTGELFF.

The CDR3 coding sequence is TGCGCCAGCAAATCCGACAGACCCTACGAGCAGTACTTC. This translates into CASKSDRPYEQYF. This sequence joins TRBV10-2 and TRBJ2-7; D possibly corresponds to TRBD1 (5 bases). The length of the CDR3 is 13 residues. Trimming removed 7 bases at V and 2 bases at J, with 12 bases between. Germline V CDR1 and CDR2: WSHSY, SAAADI.

This clonotype was observed many times. The chain recombines TRBV11-2 with TRBJ2-2; a possible D gene is TRBD2 (6 bases). The ends were cut back, 6 bases at V and 1 base at J, with 15 bases in the middle. CDR1 SGHAT and CDR2 FQNNGV come from the germline V gene. The CDR3 loop spans 16 amino acids. CDR3 DNA sequence: TGTGCCAGCAGTAAAATGGGGGGAAGGAACACCGGGGAGCTGTTTTTT. The encoded protein is CASSKMGGRNTGELFF.

The genes are TRBV28 and TRBJ2-2; unclear D gene. Per the germline V gene, CDR1 is MDHEN and CDR2 is SYDVKM. Trimming cost V 6 bases and J 1 base, with 21 bases left between them. The length of the CDR3 is 18 residues. The DNA of the CDR3 is TGTGCCAGCAGCCAAGGTTTGGAAGGAAGACTGAACACCGGGGAGCTGTTTTTT. This gives the protein CASSQGLEGRLNTGELFF.

Ten or more counts support this clonotype. The chain carries TRBV6-5 and TRBJ2-7; D is possibly TRBD1 or TRBD2 (5 bases each). This CDR3 spans 15 amino acids. Trimming took 0 bases from V and 2 from J, leaving 11 bases between them. Germline CDR1 reads MNHEY; CDR2 reads SVGAGI. The CDR3 is CASSYSRDHTYEQYF. CDR3 DNA: TGTGCCAGCAGTTACTCACGGGACCATACCTACGAGCAGTACTTC.

This clonotype was observed a handful of times. The chain employs TRBV18 and TRBJ2-4; weak D call: TRBD2 (7 bases). The CDR3 is 15 amino acids. Per the germline V gene, CDR1 is KGHSH and CDR2 is LQKENI. The V and J ends lost 2 bases and 4 bases respectively, with 12 bases between them. The CDR3 sequence: CASSPAGGQKNIQYF. Written as DNA, the CDR3 is TGTGCCAGCTCACCAGCCGGGGGGCAGAAAAACATTCAGTACTTC.

This clonotype showed up just a few times. The chain joins TRBV5-1 to TRBJ2-7; 7 bases map to TRBD1. Unmatched junction bases numbered 11, after V lost 4 bases and J lost 7 bases. The CDR3 is 14 amino acids. Per germline, CDR1 SGHRS and CDR2 YFSETQ. Here the CDR3 reads CASSPKRGQGEQYF. The CDR3 DNA follows: TGCGCCAGCAGCCCGAAGAGGGGGCAGGGGGAGCAGTACTTC.

This chain links TRBV6-1 with TRBJ2-4, with no clear D. The germline V and J ends were trimmed by 1 base and 2 bases, with 9 bases remaining between them. The CDR3 has 15 amino acids. The germline gives CDR1 MNHNS, CDR2 SASEGT. The CDR3 spells CASSEGLGPKNIQYF. Here the CDR3 DNA reads TGTGCCAGCAGTGAAGGTCTGGGCCCCAAAAACATTCAGTACTTC.

This clonotype was detected many times. J is TRBJ2-7 and V is TRBV20-1; TRBD1 agrees at 7 bases. From germline, CDR1 is DFQATT and CDR2 SNEGSKA (reference sequence). The CDR3 is 13 residues long. V lost 1 base and J lost 2; bases outside the gene matches: 2. CDR3 DNA sequence: TGCAGTGCTAGAGGACAGGGCCCCTACGAGCAGTACTTC. This gives the protein CSARGQGPYEQYF.

This clonotype was counted only a few times. V and J are TRBV18 and TRBJ2-4; 12 bases line up with TRBD2. Germline trimming cut 0 bases from V and 2 bases from J; bases unmatched to any gene: 2. The germline gives CDR1 KGHSH, CDR2 LQKENI. This CDR3 spans 17 amino acids. The CDR3 loop is CASSPPGLAGPKNIQYF. CDR3 bases: TGTGCCAGCTCACCACCGGGACTAGCGGGCCCCAAAAACATTCAGTACTTC.

V gene TRBV19 combines with J gene TRBJ2-7, with TRBD2 identical over 7 bases. Germline trimming cut 7 bases from V and 2 bases from J; bases unmatched to any gene: 8. Germline lookup yields CDR1 LNHDA and CDR2 SQIVND (reference sequence). This CDR3 is built from 14 residues. CDR3 sequence: CASNGGLNAYEQYF. CDR3 bases: TGTGCCAGTAACGGGGGACTAAATGCCTACGAGCAGTACTTC.

J is TRBJ2-7 and V is TRBV20-1; 7 bases fit TRBD2. In germline, CDR1 is DFQATT, CDR2 SNEGSKA (reference sequence). J was trimmed by 9 bases and V by 5 bases; bases with no gene match: 19. CDR3 size: 15 residues. The CDR3 bases are TGCAGTGCTGTCCCGGGGGAGGGTGGCTCCGGAAGGCAGTACTTC. Translating gives CSAVPGEGGSGRQYF.

V and J are TRBV5-1 and TRBJ2-5; the D is unclear. CDR3 length: 14 amino acids. Trimming removed 6 bases from V and 2 bases from J, with 14 bases in between. CDR1 and CDR2 from the germline V gene are SGHRS and YFSETQ. CDR3 protein: CASKPSRVQETQYF. As DNA, the CDR3 is TGCGCCAGCAAACCCTCGCGTGTACAAGAGACCCAGTACTTC.